The entry below describes one T cell receptor beta chain. Antigen specificity is unknown. The source of the sample is a study of OX40 agonist ivuxolimab in advanced cancers. Study-level information: Patients enrolled in dose escalation were diagnosed with hepatocellular carcinoma, melanoma, renal cell or head and neck cancer. Among those enrolled, mean age was roughly 55 years (range about 20 to 79) and approximately 80% were male. Study results and limitations: Among T cells, CD8+ cells averaged more expanded clones than CD4+ cells.

Generated by immunoSEQ multiplex PCR, the TCRdb table keeps only in-frame clones and is missing some. The sample includes tens of thousands of clones, approximately 79% of them seen just once. The CDR3 sequence is 12 residues long. V was cut by 7 bases and J by 9 bases, with 13 bases left in between. CDR1 is SNHLY, CDR2 FYNNEI, per germline. The sample here was CD4+ or CD8+ T cells sorted from blood, taken in a trial of the OX40 agonist ivuxolimab. This chain links TRBV2 with TRBJ1-3; D unclear. This clonotype was sampled from an adult with an advanced solid tumor such as melanoma, head and neck, liver or kidney cancer. The CDR3 here is CASTTPQSTIYF. DNA for the CDR3: TGTGCCAGCACCACCCCCCAGAGCACCATATATTTT.